The 11 T cell receptor beta chains listed next were all sequenced from one sample in a study of shared clonotypes between healthy human individuals. The protocol was immunoSEQ multiplex PCR, while the TCRdb copy is restricted to in-frame clones and leaves out a portion. Of under 2.5 million clones listed, under 95% are singletons. The specimen sequenced was naive CD4+ T cells from PBMCs. Subset noted: CD45RA+ positively selected. Receptors were obtained from a man younger than 30 in good health. Some clones in this sample may be carry-over from other donors' samples.

V is TRBV7-2 and J is TRBJ2-7, with TRBD1 identical over 8 bases. In germline, CDR1 is SGHTA, CDR2 FQGNSA. This CDR3 is 15 amino acids long. The V segment lost 5 bases and the J segment 2 bases; nucleotides outside the gene matches: 8. In DNA, the CDR3 is TGTGCCAGCAGCCCCGACAGGGGACGACCCTACGAGCAGTACTTC. This gives the protein CASSPDRGRPYEQYF.

This chain uses TRBV5-6 with TRBJ1-2; 7 nucleotides match TRBD1. Germline loops: CDR1 SGHDT, CDR2 YYEEEE. V was clipped by 3 bases and J by 4 bases; unmatched bases: 15. The CDR3 covers 17 residues. The CDR3 is CASSWGQQSITVYGYTF. CDR3 DNA: TGTGCCAGCAGCTGGGGACAGCAATCTATAACCGTCTATGGCTACACCTTC. Together with reference TRBV5-6 and TRBJ1-2, the CDR3 gives the full variable domain: DAGVTQSPTHLIKTRGQQVTLRCSPKSGHDTVSWYQQALGQGPQFIFQYYEEEERQRGNFPDRFSGHQFPNYSSELNVNALLLGDSALYLCASSWGQQSITVYGYTFGSGTRLTVV.

This clone was seen once. The rearrangement uses TRBV30 and TRBJ2-1; D not certain. The germline V gene has CDR1 GTSNPN and CDR2 SVGIG (reference sequence). This CDR3 has 12 residues. The V end lost 0 bases, the J end lost 5 bases, and 5 bases lay between the germline ends. CDR3 sequence reads: CAWSVRDNEQFF. DNA for the CDR3: TGTGCCTGGAGTGTCCGCGACAATGAGCAGTTCTTC. The variable domain in full, with the rest retrieved from reference TRBV30 and TRBJ2-1, is SQTIHQWPATLVQPVGSPLSLECTVEGTSNPNLYWYRQAAGRGLQLLFYSVGIGQISSEVPQNLSASRPQDRQFILSSKKLLLSDSGFYLCAWSVRDNEQFFGPGTRLTVL.

V usage is TRBV18 and J usage is TRBJ2-7; the D gene could be TRBD1 or TRBD2 (5 bases each). CDR1 and CDR2 from the germline V gene are KGHSH and LQKENI. The CDR3 runs 13 residues. Trimming took 3 bases from V and 2 from J, leaving 8 bases between them. The CDR3 spells CASSPRDAYEQYF. In DNA, the CDR3 is TGTGCCAGCTCACCCCGGGACGCCTACGAGCAGTACTTC.

V usage is TRBV10-1 and J usage is TRBJ1-4, with D maybe TRBD1 (6 bases). The CDR3 is 15 residues long. V was clipped by 0 bases and J by 14 bases, with 19 bases between them. CDR1 WNHNN and CDR2 SYGVQD come from the germline V gene (reference sequence). CDR3 residues: CASSESLGGQSDLFF. The CDR3 region has the DNA TGCGCCAGCAGTGAGTCGTTAGGCGGACAGTCGGACCTGTTTTTT.

Comment on this clone: This same CDR3 is encoded by further DNA sequences in the sample. The J gene is TRBJ2-1, the V gene TRBV27; 10 bases map to TRBD2. V was clipped by 3 bases and J by 3 bases; unmatched bases: 2. The CDR3 extends over 15 amino acids. Germline V gene data show CDR1 as MNHEY and CDR2 as SMNVEV (reference sequence). As DNA, the CDR3 is TGTGCCAGCAGTTTGAGACTAGCGGGCTACAATGAGCAGTTCTTC. It codes for CASSLRLAGYNEQFF.

About this clone itself: The same CDR3 can be traced to other DNA sequences in this sample. This chain joins TRBV15 and TRBJ2-7; 9 positions match TRBD1. CDR3 length: 15 amino acids. V shed 3 bases and J 0 bases; nucleotides not matched to a gene: 3. The germline CDR1 and CDR2 sequences are LNHNV and YYDKDF (reference sequence). The CDR3 here is CATSRGTGSSYEQYF. DNA for the CDR3: TGTGCCACCAGCAGGGGGACAGGGAGCTCCTACGAGCAGTACTTC.

V and J are TRBV7-9 and TRBJ2-5; 7 bases map to TRBD1. Trimming took 4 bases from V and 4 from J; bases not matched to a gene: 3. This CDR3 comprises 13 residues. Germline CDR1 and CDR2: SEHNR and FQNEAQ (reference sequence). The chain's CDR3 is CASSSTGLETQYF. In DNA, the CDR3 is TGTGCCAGCAGCTCGACAGGGTTAGAGACCCAGTACTTC. Full variable domain (remainder filled in from reference TRBV7-9 and TRBJ2-5): DTGVSQNPRHKITKRGQNVTFRCDPISEHNRLYWYRQTLGQGPEFLTYFQNEAQLEKSRLLSDRFSAERPKGSFSTLEIQRTEQGDSAMYLCASSSTGLETQYFGPGTRLLVL.

The CDR3 nucleotides read TGTGCCAGCAGCTTAGAAGGTAGCGGGGGGAGGTACGAGCAGTACTTC. It translates to CASSLEGSGGRYEQYF. The V gene is TRBV11-2, the J gene TRBJ2-7; 10 positions agree with TRBD2. CDR3 length: 16 residues. Germline CDR1 SGHAT, CDR2 FQNNGV. With V trimmed by 0 bases and J by 4 bases, 6 bases remained unmatched.

This rearrangement joins TRBV4-2 to TRBJ2-7; D is unclear. In germline, CDR1 is LGHNA, CDR2 YNFKEQ. This CDR3 region has 13 residues. V was trimmed by 1 base and J by 2 bases, leaving 6 bases between them. CDR3 DNA: TGTGCCAGCAGCCAAGGAGATGCCTACGAGCAGTACTTC. This gives the protein CASSQGDAYEQYF.

V and J are TRBV27 and TRBJ2-1; either TRBD1 or TRBD2 may fit D (5 bases each). The V gene lost 5 bases and the J gene lost 0 bases, with 14 bases spanning the gap. Germline CDR1 is MNHEY and CDR2 is SMNVEV (reference sequence). The CDR3 contains 16 residues. The CDR3 sequence is CASSPTPGLSYNEQFF. CDR3 nucleotide sequence: TGTGCCAGCAGTCCCACCCCGGGGCTCTCCTACAATGAGCAGTTCTTC.